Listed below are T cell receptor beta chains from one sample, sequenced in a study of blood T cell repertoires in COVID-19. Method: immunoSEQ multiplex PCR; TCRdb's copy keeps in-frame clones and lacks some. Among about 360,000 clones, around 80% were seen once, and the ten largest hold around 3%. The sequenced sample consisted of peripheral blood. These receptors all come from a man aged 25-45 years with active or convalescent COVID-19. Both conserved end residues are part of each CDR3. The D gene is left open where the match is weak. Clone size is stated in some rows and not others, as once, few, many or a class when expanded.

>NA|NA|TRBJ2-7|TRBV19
TGTGCAGCCGGTTCCTACGAGCAGTACTTC
CAAGSYEQYF
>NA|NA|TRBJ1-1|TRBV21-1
TGTGCCAGCAGCAAACCGACAGGAATGAACACTGAAGCTTTCTTT
CASSKPTGMNTEAFF
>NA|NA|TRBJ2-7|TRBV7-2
TGTGCCAGCAGCTTAGGAAAGGCGGTACGGTACGAGCAGTACTTC
CASSLGKAVRYEQYF
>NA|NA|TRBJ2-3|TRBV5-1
TGCGCCAGCAGCTTGGAGGGGCGACCTAGCACAGATACGCAGTATTTT
CASSLEGRPSTDTQYF
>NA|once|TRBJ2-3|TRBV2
TGTGCCAGCAGTGAGCAAGCTGGCGGGACCACAGATACGCAGTATTTT
CASSEQAGGTTDTQYF
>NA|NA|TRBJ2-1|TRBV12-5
TGTGCTAGTGGTTGGGACAACTCATTCTACAATGAGCAGTTCTTC
CASGWDNSFYNEQFF
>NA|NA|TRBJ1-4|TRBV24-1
TGTGCCACCAGTGATGGACCCCGGGGTGAAAAACTGTTTTTT
CATSDGPRGEKLFF
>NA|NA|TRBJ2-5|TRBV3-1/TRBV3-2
TGTGCCAGCAGCCCCTGGGGAGAAGGAGAGACCCAGTACTTC
CASSPWGEGETQYF
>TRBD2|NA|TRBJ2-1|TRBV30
TGTGCCTGGAGTGTATGGCTAGCGGGAGGGAGGGTCAATGAGCAGTTCTTC
CAWSVWLAGGRVNEQFF
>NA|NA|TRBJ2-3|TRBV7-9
TGTGCCAGCAGCTTTTCGGCGGGTTCTAGCACAGATACGCAGTATTTT
CASSFSAGSSTDTQYF
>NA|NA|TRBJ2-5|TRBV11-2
TGTGCCAGCAGCCCGAATGGGGGCGGATCGGAGACCCAGTACTTC
CASSPNGGGSETQYF
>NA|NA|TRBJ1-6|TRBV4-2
TGTGCCAGCAGCCAAGATAACCCGACAGATTCACCCCTCCACTTT
CASSQDNPTDSPLHF
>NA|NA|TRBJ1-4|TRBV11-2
TGTGCCAGCAGCTTAGGTGTCATTACTAATGAAAAACTGTTTTTT
CASSLGVITNEKLFF
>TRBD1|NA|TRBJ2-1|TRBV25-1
TGTGCCAGCAGTTTACGGACAGGGACCGTGGTAAATGAGCAGTTCTTC
CASSLRTGTVVNEQFF
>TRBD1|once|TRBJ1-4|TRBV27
TGTGCCAGCAGTATCCAGGGGGCAACTAATGAAAAACTGTTTTTT
CASSIQGATNEKLFF
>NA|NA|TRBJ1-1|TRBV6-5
TGTGCCAGCACGGACCGGGGGGCGAACACTGAAGCTTTCTTT
CASTDRGANTEAFF
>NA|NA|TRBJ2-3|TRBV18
TGTGCCAGCTCACCACCTCGGGCGGGGGATACGCAGTATTTT
CASSPPRAGDTQYF
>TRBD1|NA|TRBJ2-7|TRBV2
TGTGCCAGCAGTGTAGGGCCGGGACAGGGCTCCTACGAGCAGTACTTC
CASSVGPGQGSYEQYF
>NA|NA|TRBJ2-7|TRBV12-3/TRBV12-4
TGTGCCAGCAGTTTAGGCGGCCCCTACGAGCAGTACTTC
CASSLGGPYEQYF
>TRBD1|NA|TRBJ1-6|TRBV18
TGTGCCAGCTCTTCGACAGGGAGGAATAATTCACCCCTCCACTTT
CASSSTGRNNSPLHF
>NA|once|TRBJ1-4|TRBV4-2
TGTGCCAGCAGCCACCTGGGCAGTACTGCAACTAATGAAAAACTGTTTTTT
CASSHLGSTATNEKLFF
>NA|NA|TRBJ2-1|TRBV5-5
TGTGCCAGCAGCAAATCTACAGGGCTGGGGGAGCAGTTCTTC
CASSKSTGLGEQFF
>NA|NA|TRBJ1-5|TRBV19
TGTGCCAGTAGTATTGGGGGAGGGCAATTAAATCAGCCCCAGCATTTT
CASSIGGGQLNQPQHF
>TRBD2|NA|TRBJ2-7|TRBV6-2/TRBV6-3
TGTGCCAGCAGTCAACAAGCGGGAGGTCCCGTAACCTACGAGCAGTACTTC
CASSQQAGGPVTYEQYF
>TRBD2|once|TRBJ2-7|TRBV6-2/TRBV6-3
TGTGCCAGCAGTTACCCGCTCCTAGGGCGACTAGCGTTCTCCTACGAGCAGTACTTC
CASSYPLLGRLAFSYEQYF
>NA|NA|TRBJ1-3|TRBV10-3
TGTGCCATCAGTGAGAACGGGGATCCTGGAAACACCATATATTTT
CAISENGDPGNTIYF
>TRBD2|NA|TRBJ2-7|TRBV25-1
TGTGCCAGCAGTGTCGGGGGACTAACCTACGAGCAGTACTTC
CASSVGGLTYEQYF
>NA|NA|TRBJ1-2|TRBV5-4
TGTGCCAGCAGCCCCGGGACACTAAAGTATGGCTACACCTTC
CASSPGTLKYGYTF
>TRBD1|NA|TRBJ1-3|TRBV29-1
TGCAGCGCGGGACAGGGGGCTCCCTCTGGAAACACCATATATTTT
CSAGQGAPSGNTIYF
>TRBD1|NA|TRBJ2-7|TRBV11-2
TGTGCCAGCAGCTTACACTTGGGACAGGGGCGCGGCGAGCAGTACTTC
CASSLHLGQGRGEQYF
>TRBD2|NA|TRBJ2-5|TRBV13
TGTGCCAGCAGCTTAGGGGGACGAGCGGGAGGACAAGTTTTGACCCAGTACTTC
CASSLGGRAGGQVLTQYF
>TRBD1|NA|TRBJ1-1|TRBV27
TGTGCCAGCAGTTTTCGACAGGGACGAGCTTTCTTT
CASSFRQGRAFF
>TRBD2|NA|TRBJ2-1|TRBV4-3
TGCGCCAGCAGCCAAGCAAGCGGGGGGGTGAGCTCCTACAATGAGCAGTTCTTC
CASSQASGGVSSYNEQFF
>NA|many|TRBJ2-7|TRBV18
TGTGCCAGCTCCCCCGACAGTAACCCCTACGAGCAGTACTTC
CASSPDSNPYEQYF
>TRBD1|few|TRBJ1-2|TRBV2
TGTGCCAGCAGTGAAGCGCTTCGGGACAGGGGGCGCGGCTACACCTTC
CASSEALRDRGRGYTF
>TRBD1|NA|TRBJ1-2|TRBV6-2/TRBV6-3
TGTGCCAGCAGCCTCCGGGACAGGGGCATAACTGACTATGGCTACACCTTC
CASSLRDRGITDYGYTF
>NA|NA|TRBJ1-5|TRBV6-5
TGTGCCAGCAGGGGGACTGGTCAGCCCCAGCATTTT
CASRGTGQPQHF
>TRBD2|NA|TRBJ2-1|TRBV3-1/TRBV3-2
TGTGCCAGCAGCCAAGGAGCACTAGCGGGAGGTAGTGAGCAGTTCTTC
CASSQGALAGGSEQFF
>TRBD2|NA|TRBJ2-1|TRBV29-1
TGCAGCGCTATGCCGGGACTAGAGGCAGAGAATGAGCAGTTCTTC
CSAMPGLEAENEQFF
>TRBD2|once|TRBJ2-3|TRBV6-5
TGTGCCAGCAAAAGCGGGGGCACAGATACGCAGTATTTT
CASKSGGTDTQYF
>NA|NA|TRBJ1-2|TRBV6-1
TGTGCCAGCAGTGATATCAACGGGTCCCCCTATGGCTACACCTTC
CASSDINGSPYGYTF
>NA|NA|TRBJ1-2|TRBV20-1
TGCAGTTCCCCCGGAGATGGTGGCTACACCTTC
CSSPGDGGYTF
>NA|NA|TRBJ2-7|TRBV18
TGTGCCAGCTCCCCAGGCACGCTCCGAACCCACTACGAGCAGTACTTC
CASSPGTLRTHYEQYF
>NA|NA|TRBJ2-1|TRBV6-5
TGTGCCAGCAGGACACCCAGCATCTACAATGAGCAGTTCTTC
CASRTPSIYNEQFF
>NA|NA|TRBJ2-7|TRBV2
TGTGCCAGCAGGGAAACAGGGCTTGACTACGAGCAGTACTTC
CASRETGLDYEQYF
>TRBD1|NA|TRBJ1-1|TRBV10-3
TGTGCCACCTCGGGACAGGGGATAAACACTGAAGCTTTCTTT
CATSGQGINTEAFF
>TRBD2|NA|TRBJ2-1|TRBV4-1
TGCGCCAGCAGCCAAGATCGGACCCTAGCGGGTGGTTACTATGAGCAGTTCTTC
CASSQDRTLAGGYYEQFF
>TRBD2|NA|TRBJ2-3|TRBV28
TGTGCCAGTACACTAGCGGGGGCAGTAGATACGCAGTATTTT
CASTLAGAVDTQYF
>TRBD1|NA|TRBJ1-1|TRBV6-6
TGTGCCAGCAGACAGGGGCATAACACTGAAGCTTTCTTT
CASRQGHNTEAFF
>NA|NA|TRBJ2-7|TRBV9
TGTGCCAGCAGCTCTCGTCTAGGGGAAGGAAGCGAGCAGTACTTC
CASSSRLGEGSEQYF
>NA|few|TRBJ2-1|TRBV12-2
TGTGCAAGTCGCCCCCTCACTAGCTACAATGAGCAGTTCTTC
CASRPLTSYNEQFF
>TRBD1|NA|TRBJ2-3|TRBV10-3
TGTGCCATCAGTCGGACAGGGGAGGGCACAGATACGCAGTATTTT
CAISRTGEGTDTQYF
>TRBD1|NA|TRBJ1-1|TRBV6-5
TGTGCCAGCAGATTGGGACAGGCGAACACTGAAGCTTTCTTT
CASRLGQANTEAFF
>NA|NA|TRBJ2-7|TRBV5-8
TGTGCCAGCAGCTTGGGGGGCCGCTACGAGCAGTACTTC
CASSLGGRYEQYF
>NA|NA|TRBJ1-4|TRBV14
TGTGCCAGCAGCGCCCAAGGGAGGGAGGAAAAACTGTTTTTT
CASSAQGREEKLFF